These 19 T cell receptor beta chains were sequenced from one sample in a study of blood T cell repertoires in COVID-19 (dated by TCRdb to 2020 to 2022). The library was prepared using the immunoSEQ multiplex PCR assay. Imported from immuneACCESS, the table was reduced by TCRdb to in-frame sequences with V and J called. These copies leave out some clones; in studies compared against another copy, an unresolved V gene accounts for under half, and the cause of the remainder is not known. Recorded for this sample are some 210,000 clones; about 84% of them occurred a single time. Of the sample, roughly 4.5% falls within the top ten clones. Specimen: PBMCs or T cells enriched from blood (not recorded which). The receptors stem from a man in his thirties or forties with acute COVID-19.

The CDR3: CASSTGWVNNEQFF. CDR3 sequence (DNA): TGCGCCAGCAGTACGGGGTGGGTGAACAATGAGCAGTTCTTC. The chain recombines TRBV10-1 with TRBJ2-1; a possible D gene is TRBD2 (5 bases). This CDR3 comprises 14 residues. From germline, CDR1 is WNHNN and CDR2 SYGVQD (reference sequence). The V end lost 5 bases, the J end lost 5 bases, and 13 bases lay between the germline ends.

The CDR3 loop reads CASSPMVGGGYEQYF. The CDR3 coding sequence is TGTGCCAGCAGCCCGATGGTTGGGGGCGGTTACGAGCAGTACTTC. This sequence joins TRBV11-2 and TRBJ2-7; maybe TRBD1 (6 bases). The length of the CDR3 is 15 residues. In germline, CDR1 is SGHAT, CDR2 FQNNGV. Deletions cut 5 bases from V and 4 bases from J, with 18 bases between.

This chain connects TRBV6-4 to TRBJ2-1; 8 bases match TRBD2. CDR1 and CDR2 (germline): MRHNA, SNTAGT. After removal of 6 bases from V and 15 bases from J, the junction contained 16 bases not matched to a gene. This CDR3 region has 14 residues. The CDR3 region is CASRPTYGGGYLFF. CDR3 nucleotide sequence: TGTGCCAGCAGGCCAACCTACGGGGGGGGATATCTGTTCTTC.

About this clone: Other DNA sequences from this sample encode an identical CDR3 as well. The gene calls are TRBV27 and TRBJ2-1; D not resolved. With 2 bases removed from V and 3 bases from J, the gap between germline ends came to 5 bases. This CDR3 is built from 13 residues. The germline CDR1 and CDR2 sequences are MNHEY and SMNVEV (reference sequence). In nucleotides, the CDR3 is TGTGCCAGCAGTTTAGATAGCTACAATGAGCAGTTCTTC. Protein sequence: CASSLDSYNEQFF.

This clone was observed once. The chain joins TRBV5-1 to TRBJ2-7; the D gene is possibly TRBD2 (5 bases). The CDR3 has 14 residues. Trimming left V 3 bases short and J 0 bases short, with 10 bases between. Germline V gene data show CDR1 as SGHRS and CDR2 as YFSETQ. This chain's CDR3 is CASSSAGSSYEQYF. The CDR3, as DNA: TGCGCCAGCAGCTCAGCTGGGAGCTCCTACGAGCAGTACTTC.

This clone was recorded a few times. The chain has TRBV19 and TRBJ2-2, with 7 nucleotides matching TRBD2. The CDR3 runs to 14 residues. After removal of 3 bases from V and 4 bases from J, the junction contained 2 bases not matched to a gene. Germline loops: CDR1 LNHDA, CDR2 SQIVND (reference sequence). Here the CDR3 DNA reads TGTGCCAGTAGTATCACTAGCGTCACCGGGGAGCTGTTTTTT. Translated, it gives CASSITSVTGELFF.

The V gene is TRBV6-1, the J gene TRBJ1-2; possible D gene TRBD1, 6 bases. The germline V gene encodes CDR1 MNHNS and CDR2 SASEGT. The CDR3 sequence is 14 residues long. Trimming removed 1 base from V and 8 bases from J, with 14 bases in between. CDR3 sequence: CASSEEGGQEGYTF. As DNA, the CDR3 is TGTGCCAGCAGTGAAGAGGGGGGGCAGGAAGGCTACACCTTC.

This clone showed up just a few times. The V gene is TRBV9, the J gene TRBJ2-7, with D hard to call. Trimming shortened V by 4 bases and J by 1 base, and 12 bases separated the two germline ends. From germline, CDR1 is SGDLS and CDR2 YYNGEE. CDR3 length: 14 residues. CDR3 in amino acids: CASSFSSGSYEQYF. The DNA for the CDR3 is TGTGCCAGCAGCTTTAGTTCAGGTTCCTACGAGCAGTACTTC.

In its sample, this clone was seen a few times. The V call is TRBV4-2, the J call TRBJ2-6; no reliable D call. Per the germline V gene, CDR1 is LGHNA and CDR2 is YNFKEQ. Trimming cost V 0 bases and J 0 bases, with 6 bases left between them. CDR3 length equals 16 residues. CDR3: CASSQEPSSGANVLTF. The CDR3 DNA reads TGTGCCAGCAGCCAAGAACCTAGCTCTGGGGCCAACGTCCTGACTTTC.

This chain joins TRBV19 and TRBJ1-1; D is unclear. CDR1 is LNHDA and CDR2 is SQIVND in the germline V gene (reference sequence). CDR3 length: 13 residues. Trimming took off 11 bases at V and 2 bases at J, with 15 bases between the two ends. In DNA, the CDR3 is TGTGCCTCAACGAGCCCCATTAACACTGAAGCTTTCTTT. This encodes CASTSPINTEAFF.

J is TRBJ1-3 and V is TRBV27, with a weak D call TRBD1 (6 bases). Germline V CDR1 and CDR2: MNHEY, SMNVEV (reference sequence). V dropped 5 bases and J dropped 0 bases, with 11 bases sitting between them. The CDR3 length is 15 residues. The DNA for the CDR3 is TGTGCCAGCAGTCCTCGGACAGCCTCTGGAAACACCATATATTTT. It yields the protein CASSPRTASGNTIYF.

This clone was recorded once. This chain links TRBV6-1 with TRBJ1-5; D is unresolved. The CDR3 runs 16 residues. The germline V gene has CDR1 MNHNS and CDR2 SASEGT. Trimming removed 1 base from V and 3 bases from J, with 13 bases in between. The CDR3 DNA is TGTGCCAGCAGTGAAGATGGTCTACTTCCCAATCAGCCCCAGCATTTT. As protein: CASSEDGLLPNQPQHF.

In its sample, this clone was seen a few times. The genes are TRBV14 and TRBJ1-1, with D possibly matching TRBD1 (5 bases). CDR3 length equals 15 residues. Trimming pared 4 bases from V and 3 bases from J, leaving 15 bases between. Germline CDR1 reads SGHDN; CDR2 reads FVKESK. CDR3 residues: CASSRIWKGDTEAFF. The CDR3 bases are TGTGCCAGCAGCCGAATTTGGAAAGGGGACACTGAAGCTTTCTTT. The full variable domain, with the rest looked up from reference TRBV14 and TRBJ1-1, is EAGVTQFPSHSVIEKGQTVTLRCDPISGHDNLYWYRRVMGKEIKFLLHFVKESKQDESGMPNNRFLAERTGGTYSTLKVQPAELEDSGVYFCASSRIWKGDTEAFFGQGTRLTVV.

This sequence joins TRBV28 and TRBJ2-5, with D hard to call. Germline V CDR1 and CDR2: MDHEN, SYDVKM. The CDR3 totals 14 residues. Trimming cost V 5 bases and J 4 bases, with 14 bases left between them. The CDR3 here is CASSKPFSRETQYF. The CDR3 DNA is TGTGCCAGCAGTAAGCCGTTTAGTAGAGAGACCCAGTACTTC.

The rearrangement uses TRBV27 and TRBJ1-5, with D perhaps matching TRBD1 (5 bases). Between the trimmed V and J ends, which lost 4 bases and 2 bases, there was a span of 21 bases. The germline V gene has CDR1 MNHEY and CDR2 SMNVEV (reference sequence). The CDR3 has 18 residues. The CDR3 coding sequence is TGTGCCAGCAGTTCGACCTCTTCTCGGAGGGGAGGCAATCAGCCCCAGCATTTT. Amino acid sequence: CASSSTSSRRGGNQPQHF.

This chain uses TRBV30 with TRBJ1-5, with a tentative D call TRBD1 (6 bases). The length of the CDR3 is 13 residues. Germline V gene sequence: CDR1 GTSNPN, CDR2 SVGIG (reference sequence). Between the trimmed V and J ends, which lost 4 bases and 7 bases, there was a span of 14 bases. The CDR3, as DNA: TGTGCCTGGAATCGGGGGGCTAACCAGCCCCAGCATTTT. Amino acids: CAWNRGANQPQHF.

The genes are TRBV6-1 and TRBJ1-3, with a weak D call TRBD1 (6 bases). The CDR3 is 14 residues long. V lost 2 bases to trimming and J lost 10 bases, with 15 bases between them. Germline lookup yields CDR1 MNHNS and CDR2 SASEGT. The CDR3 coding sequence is TGTGCCAGCAGTGAATCCAGGGGTCCCACGACCATATATTTT. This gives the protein CASSESRGPTTIYF.

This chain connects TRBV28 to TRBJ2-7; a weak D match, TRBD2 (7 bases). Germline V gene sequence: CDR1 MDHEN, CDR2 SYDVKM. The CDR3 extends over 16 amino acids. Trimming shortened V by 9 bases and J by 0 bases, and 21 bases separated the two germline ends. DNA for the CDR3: TGTGCCAGTCTTGCGGGGGCAGCCTTTAGCTCCTACGAGCAGTACTTC. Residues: CASLAGAAFSSYEQYF.

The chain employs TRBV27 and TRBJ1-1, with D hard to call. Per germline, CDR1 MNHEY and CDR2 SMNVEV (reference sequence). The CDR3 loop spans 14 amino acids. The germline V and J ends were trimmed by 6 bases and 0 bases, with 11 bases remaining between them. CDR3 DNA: TGTGCCAGCAGAACATATGACTTGAACACTGAAGCTTTCTTT. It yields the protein CASRTYDLNTEAFF.